One and the same sample provided the 8 T cell receptor beta chains below, sequenced in a study of T cells in Graves' hyperthyroidism and ophthalmopathy. RNA transcripts served as the template for amplifying TCR beta CDR3 regions. During a first-round RT-PCR of the TCR CDR3, the HTBI primer set was used. TCRdb passed the multiplex PCR reads through MiXCR, listing each CDR3 protein once. This table has fewer than 750,000 distinct CDR3 sequences, roughly 14% appearing once. The sample was blood. All receptors come from a woman between 40 and 55 years old with Graves' ophthalmopathy.

As to this clonotype: One end of the junction fails to match germline, which may point to a read error. The chain combines TRBV28 with TRBJ2-2, with 11 bases identical to TRBD2. Germline V gene sequence: CDR1 MDHEN, CDR2 SYDVKM. The CDR3 totals 15 residues. CDR3 DNA sequence: TGTGCCACCCAGGGACTAGCGGAGACTACCGGGGAGCTGCTTTTT. Its translation is CATQGLAETTGELLF.

Ten or more counts support this clonotype. The chain combines TRBV5-1 with TRBJ1-1, with D perhaps matching TRBD1 (5 bases). Germline values: CDR1 SGHRS, CDR2 YFSETQ. The V end was cut by 4 bases, the J end by 3 bases, with 10 bases between. This CDR3 spans 13 amino acids. The CDR3 DNA is TGCGCCAGCAGCGGGGACCTGGACACTGAAGCTTTCTTT. This gives the protein CASSGDLDTEAFF.

Ten or more counts support this clonotype. This chain joins TRBV7-2 and TRBJ2-7, with D tentatively TRBD2 (6 bases). CDR1 and CDR2 (germline): SGHTA, FQGNSA. V was shortened by 5 bases and J by 2 bases, with 10 bases between the two germline ends. The CDR3 extends over 13 amino acids. The CDR3 region is CASSQSGPYEQYF. The CDR3 DNA reads TGTGCCAGCAGCCAAAGCGGGCCCTACGAGCAGTACTTC.

There are a few counts of this clonotype. The chain couples TRBV12-3 or TRBV12-4 to TRBJ1-6; D remains unclear. Trimming left V 6 bases short and J 14 bases short, with 26 bases between. The CDR3 consists of 16 residues. CDR3 DNA sequence: TGTGCCAGCAGCGCCGGATCAGAAGGAGGAAGTGGGGCCCTCCACTTT. Its translation is CASSAGSEGGSGALHF.

This clonotype was detected a few times. This chain joins TRBV18 and TRBJ2-3; 9 nucleotides line up with TRBD1. There are 15 residues in the CDR3. Trimming removed 4 bases from V and 4 bases from J; junction bases left unmatched: 6. In germline, CDR1 is KGHSH, CDR2 LQKENI. The CDR3 loop is CASSLNRDRADTQYF. CDR3 nucleotide sequence: TGTGCCAGCTCACTTAACCGGGACAGGGCAGATACGCAGTATTTT.

V gene TRBV28 combines with J gene TRBJ1-1; D ambiguous. Germline CDR1 MDHEN, CDR2 SYDVKM. Trimming removed 5 bases at V and 5 bases at J, with 12 bases between. The CDR3 spans 13 residues. Here the CDR3 DNA reads TGTGCCAGCAGTCCCCAGGCTTTTACTGAAGCTTTCTTT. It is translated as CASSPQAFTEAFF.

This clonotype was counted at least ten times. The CDR3 reads CASSFISYEQYF. CDR3 in DNA: TGTGCCAGCAGTTTCATTTCCTACGAGCAGTACTTC. This sequence joins TRBV6-5 and TRBJ2-7; D is unresolved. This CDR3 comprises 12 residues. Trimming cost V 4 bases and J 1 base, with 5 bases left between them. Germline loops: CDR1 MNHEY, CDR2 SVGAGI.

This clonotype appeared many times. The CDR3 reads CAWSVQGAYEQYF. The CDR3 nucleotides are TGTGCCTGGAGTGTACAGGGGGCCTACGAGCAGTACTTC. V gene TRBV30 combines with J gene TRBJ2-7; 8 bases map to TRBD1. This CDR3 contains 13 residues. Germline values: CDR1 GTSNPN, CDR2 SVGIG (reference sequence). The J segment lost 2 bases and the V segment lost 0 bases, leaving 0 bases of the junction unmatched.